A single sample is the source of the 11 T cell receptor beta chains below, sequenced in a study of CD8+ T cells in alopecia areata. In about five patients, CD4+ T cells were split by CD25+CD127- sorting. cDNA prepared by RNA extraction and subsequent reverse transcription served as the template for sequencing. Sequencing used immunoSEQ multiplex PCR; TCRdb keeps in-frame clones, though not all of them. The sample lists around 36,000 clones, 45% to 55% seen once, with approximately 2% in the top ten. The sequenced sample was CD4+ Tregs sorted from blood. The receptors originated from a human donor with alopecia areata.

V is TRBV10-3 and J is TRBJ1-6; perhaps TRBD1 as D (5 bases). V lost 6 bases and J lost 13, with 19 bases in between. This CDR3 is 14 amino acids long. The germline gives CDR1 ENHRY, CDR2 SYGVKD. In nucleotides, the CDR3 is TGTGCCATCAGGCGGGACTCTTCGGCGGTGCCCCTCCACTTT. As protein: CAIRRDSSAVPLHF.

This clone was observed once. V and J are TRBV18 and TRBJ2-7, with 12 nucleotides matching TRBD2. V lost 6 bases and J lost 0; bases outside the gene matches: 3. The CDR3 runs 15 residues. CDR1 and CDR2 from the germline V gene are KGHSH and LQKENI. CDR3 sequence reads: CASSLAGGVSYEQYF. In DNA form, the CDR3 reads TGTGCCAGCTCCCTAGCGGGGGGGGTCTCCTACGAGCAGTACTTC.

The chain recombines TRBV5-6 with TRBJ2-6, with TRBD1 matching 8 bases. The V gene's germline CDR1 is SGHDT and CDR2 YYEEEE. J lost 0 bases, V lost 2 bases, and 4 bases had no gene match. CDR3 length: 17 residues. The CDR3 sequence: CASSLDRGSSGANVLTF. The CDR3 DNA reads as TGTGCCAGCAGCTTAGACAGGGGCAGCTCTGGGGCCAACGTCCTGACTTTC. Full variable domain (rest looked up from reference TRBV5-6 and TRBJ2-6): DAGVTQSPTHLIKTRGQQVTLRCSPKSGHDTVSWYQQALGQGPQFIFQYYEEEERQRGNFPDRFSGHQFPNYSSELNVNALLLGDSALYLCASSLDRGSSGANVLTFGAGSRLTVL.

The chain links TRBV28 to TRBJ2-7; 7 bases align to TRBD1. Germline assignment: CDR1 MDHEN and CDR2 SYDVKM. V was pared by 5 bases and J by 4 bases, with 5 bases of the junction left unmatched. The CDR3 has 13 amino acids. The CDR3 loop reads CASSRYRGYEQYF. DNA for the CDR3: TGTGCCAGCAGTCGGTACAGGGGTTACGAGCAGTACTTC.

This sequence joins TRBV27 and TRBJ1-1; 7 nucleotides align to TRBD1. The CDR3 sequence is 14 residues long. The trim removed 5 bases at V and 6 bases at J, leaving 9 bases unmatched. Looked up from germline, CDR1 is MNHEY and CDR2 is SMNVEV (reference sequence). In DNA form, the CDR3 reads TGTGCCAGCAGTCTCCTTCGGGACAGCCCTGAAGCTTTCTTT. Its protein product is CASSLLRDSPEAFF.

The CDR3, as DNA: TGTGCCAGCAGCTTAGGGGCTAGCGGGAGTTTCGATGAGCAGTTCTTC. This encodes CASSLGASGSFDEQFF. V is TRBV7-2 and J is TRBJ2-1; 10 bases line up with TRBD2. The CDR3 length is 16 residues. Looked up from germline, CDR1 is SGHTA and CDR2 is FQGNSA. The V segment lost 1 base and the J segment 8 bases; nucleotides outside the gene matches: 8.

This clone was counted only a few times. This chain connects TRBV27 to TRBJ2-7; the D is unclear. Per germline, CDR1 MNHEY and CDR2 SMNVEV (reference sequence). This CDR3 comprises 16 residues. V lost 4 bases and J lost 7, with 23 bases in between. CDR3 nucleotide sequence: TGTGCCAGCAGTTACAAGTTCGGGCTTCTCCTGAGTGAGCAGTACTTC. Translating it yields CASSYKFGLLLSEQYF.

The J gene is TRBJ2-7, the V gene TRBV5-1, with 8 bases matching TRBD1. Unmatched junction bases numbered 6, after V lost 7 bases and J lost 3 bases. This CDR3 region has 13 residues. From germline, CDR1 is SGHRS and CDR2 YFSETQ. CDR3 sequence reads: CASSGQGRYEQYF. The CDR3, as DNA: TGCGCCAGCTCCGGACAGGGACGCTACGAGCAGTACTTC. The whole variable domain, remainder taken from reference TRBV5-1 and TRBJ2-7, is KAGVTQTPRYLIKTRGQQVTLSCSPISGHRSVSWYQQTPGQGLQFLFEYFSETQRNKGNFPGRFSGRQFSNSRSEMNVSTLELGDSALYLCASSGQGRYEQYFGPGTRLTVT.

The chain is built from TRBV7-2 and TRBJ2-7; 8 bases are a match to TRBD2. The CDR3 covers 18 residues. Germline CDR1 is SGHTA and CDR2 is FQGNSA. After removal of 0 bases from V and 5 bases from J, the junction contained 15 bases not matched to a gene. The CDR3 here is CASSLAKLIREGEDEQYF. Here the CDR3 DNA reads TGTGCCAGCAGCTTAGCGAAGTTGATCCGGGAGGGAGAGGACGAGCAGTACTTC.

CDR3 sequence: CASSLDGFAYEQYF. The DNA for the CDR3 is TGCGCCAGCAGCTTGGACGGGTTCGCCTACGAGCAGTACTTC. J is TRBJ2-7 and V is TRBV5-1; no reliable D call. Trimming pared 0 bases from V and 2 bases from J, leaving 9 bases between. Germline values: CDR1 SGHRS, CDR2 YFSETQ. This CDR3 contains 14 residues. Variable domain in full (rest from reference TRBV5-1 and TRBJ2-7): KAGVTQTPRYLIKTRGQQVTLSCSPISGHRSVSWYQQTPGQGLQFLFEYFSETQRNKGNFPGRFSGRQFSNSRSEMNVSTLELGDSALYLCASSLDGFAYEQYFGPGTRLTVT.

The chain uses TRBV6-6 and TRBJ2-7; a possible D gene is TRBD2 (5 bases). Trimming left V 0 bases short and J 7 bases short, with 10 bases between. Germline assignment: CDR1 MNHNY and CDR2 SVGAGI (reference sequence). This CDR3 region has 13 residues. The chain's CDR3 is CASSYSSGIEQYF. DNA for the CDR3: TGTGCCAGCAGTTACTCTTCGGGAATTGAGCAGTACTTC.